What follows are 23 T cell receptor beta chains derived from one specimen sequenced in a study of T-cell reconstitution after alpha-beta-depleted transplantation in children. Unique molecular identifiers were used in preparing the TCRbeta library. Each CDR3 protein gets one entry after TCRdb re-called the PCR reads with MiXCR. Of around 490,000 distinct CDR3 sequences in the sample, approximately 10% were seen once. The sequencing used PBMCs, mostly from graft donor cells, collected 180 days after TCRalphabeta/CD19-depleted stem cell transplant. These receptors were collected from a female patient aged 2-10 years who had a stem cell transplant for aplastic anemia, so the T cells may come from the graft donor.

This clonotype was recorded many times. The gene calls are TRBV5-1 and TRBJ2-1, with 7 bases fitting TRBD1. The CDR3 has 13 amino acids. Germline V gene sequence: CDR1 SGHRS, CDR2 YFSETQ. Unmatched junction bases numbered 2, after V lost 4 bases and J lost 4 bases. The CDR3 protein is CASSPDRYNEQFF. The CDR3 nucleotides are TGCGCCAGCAGCCCGGACAGGTACAATGAGCAGTTCTTC.

This chain links TRBV5-1 with TRBJ2-3; D is perhaps TRBD2 (6 bases). The CDR3 extends over 16 amino acids. With 2 bases removed from V and 4 bases from J, the gap between germline ends came to 17 bases. CDR1 and CDR2 (germline): SGHRS, YFSETQ. CDR3 nucleotide sequence: TGCGCCAGCAGCTTTATGGGGGGAGGTAACCCAGATACGCAGTATTTT. It yields the protein CASSFMGGGNPDTQYF.

This clonotype was counted many times. The rearrangement links TRBV7-2 to TRBJ2-7; 11 bases align to TRBD2. The CDR3 contains 13 residues. Germline V gives CDR1 SGHTA, CDR2 FQGNSA. V shed 7 bases and J 2 bases; nucleotides not matched to a gene: 1. The CDR3 reads CASKLAGAYEQYF. The CDR3 DNA sequence: TGTGCCAGCAAACTAGCGGGAGCCTACGAGCAGTACTTC.

This clonotype was observed at least ten times. This chain connects TRBV20-1 to TRBJ2-3, with D tentatively TRBD2 (5 bases). Trimming took 6 bases from V and 6 from J, leaving 10 bases between them. The CDR3 runs 11 residues. Germline V lookup: CDR1 DFQATT, CDR2 SNEGSKA (reference sequence). CDR3 DNA: TGCAGTGCGGCTAGCCCGGATACGCAGTATTTT. It is translated as CSAASPDTQYF.

The sample holds many counts of this clonotype. This chain links TRBV29-1 with TRBJ1-3; D is unclear. The CDR3 covers 14 residues. V shed 0 bases and J shed 5 bases, with 11 bases lying between them. Per germline, CDR1 SQVTM and CDR2 ANQGSEA. The CDR3 is CSVEDLGRRNTIYF. The CDR3 DNA reads TGCAGCGTTGAAGATCTAGGCCGGAGAAACACCATATATTTT.

This clonotype has more than one count but fewer than ten. The genes are TRBV29-1 and TRBJ2-1, with 10 bases lining up with TRBD2. With V trimmed by 7 bases and J by 3 bases, 21 bases remained unmatched. CDR1 is SQVTM and CDR2 is ANQGSEA in the germline V gene. This CDR3 contains 19 residues. CDR3 residues: CSGVPGQNWGLANYNEQFF. Written as DNA, the CDR3 is TGCAGCGGCGTGCCAGGTCAAAATTGGGGACTAGCGAACTACAATGAGCAGTTCTTC.

The chain couples TRBV10-3 to TRBJ2-7; possibly TRBD2 for D (6 bases). In germline, CDR1 is ENHRY, CDR2 SYGVKD. Trimming cost V 4 bases and J 2 bases, with 12 bases left between them. This CDR3 comprises 14 residues. CDR3 coding DNA: TGTGCCATCAGTGCCGGGGGATCTCCCTACGAGCAGTACGTC. Translated, it gives CAISAGGSPYEQYV.

The rearrangement joins TRBV20-1 to TRBJ2-1; weak D call: TRBD2 (7 bases). Germline CDR1 is DFQATT and CDR2 is SNEGSKA (reference sequence). Trimming removed 2 bases at V and 4 bases at J, with 12 bases between. CDR3 size: 14 residues. CDR3 nucleotide sequence: TGCAGTGCTAGAAGGGGGGGATGGTACAATGAGCAGTTCTTC. Translating it yields CSARRGGWYNEQFF.

The sample holds a few counts of this clonotype. This chain links TRBV10-3 with TRBJ2-7; D not resolved. The germline V gene encodes CDR1 ENHRY and CDR2 SYGVKD. The CDR3 extends over 13 amino acids. V dropped 7 bases and J dropped 2 bases, with 12 bases sitting between them. CDR3 bases: TGTGCCATCAACGAACGGCCAACCTACGAGCAGTACTTC. This gives the protein CAINERPTYEQYF.

The chain combines TRBV7-9 with TRBJ1-2; D is uncertain. Germline lookup yields CDR1 SEHNR and CDR2 FQNEAQ (reference sequence). Trimming removed 1 base from V and 7 bases from J, with 7 bases in between. The CDR3 length is 12 residues. CDR3 sequence (DNA): TGTGCCAGCAGCTTAGATGGTTTTGGCTACACCTTC. Protein: CASSLDGFGYTF.

This clonotype has a count of ten or more. The chain is built from TRBV28 and TRBJ1-5; 7 positions match TRBD1. This CDR3 is built from 16 residues. Germline loops: CDR1 MDHEN, CDR2 SYDVKM. V gave up 10 bases and J gave up 1 base; unmatched junction bases: 13. The CDR3 loop reads CATLERRGLSNQPQHF. The CDR3 nucleotides read TGTGCCACCCTCGAGCGAAGGGGGCTAAGCAATCAGCCCCAGCATTTT.

The J gene is TRBJ1-5, the V gene TRBV7-8; D remains ambiguous. The V gene's germline CDR1 is SGHVS and CDR2 FQNEAQ. Trimming removed 4 bases at V and 2 bases at J, with 9 bases between. The CDR3 runs 14 residues. In DNA, the CDR3 is TGTGCCAGCAGCTCAGATACAGGCAATCAGCCCCAGCATTTT. As protein: CASSSDTGNQPQHF.

The V gene is TRBV7-9, the J gene TRBJ1-1; D perhaps matches TRBD1 (6 bases). Germline V lookup: CDR1 SEHNR, CDR2 FQNEAQ (reference sequence). Trimming stripped 2 bases from V and 4 bases from J, with 26 bases between. The CDR3 is 19 residues long. This CDR3 reads CASSLLSSCVGGRVTEAFF. The CDR3, as DNA: TGTGCCAGCAGCTTATTGTCGTCGTGTGTGGGGGGCCGGGTCACTGAAGCTTTCTTT.

This clonotype was detected a few times. This chain links TRBV15 with TRBJ1-2; D unresolved. The V gene lost 4 bases and the J gene lost 8 bases, with 14 bases spanning the gap. This CDR3 is built from 13 residues. Per germline, CDR1 LNHNV and CDR2 YYDKDF (reference sequence). This CDR3 reads CATSTTSVGGYTF. In DNA form, the CDR3 reads TGTGCCACCAGCACGACCTCCGTGGGGGGCTACACCTTC.

This clonotype occurred many times. V usage is TRBV28 and J usage is TRBJ2-7; 8 bases line up with TRBD2. CDR1 is MDHEN, CDR2 SYDVKM, per germline. V lost 1 base to trimming and J lost 2 bases; unmatched junction nucleotides: 1. The CDR3 is 14 amino acids. CDR3 sequence (DNA): TGTGCCAGCAGTTTATCAGCGGGGGCCTACGAGCAGTACTTC. Its translation: CASSLSAGAYEQYF. Looking up the rest from reference TRBV28 and TRBJ2-7 gives the full variable domain: DVKVTQSSRYLVKRTGEKVFLECVQDMDHENMFWYRQDPGLGLRLIYFSYDVKMKEKGDIPEGYSVSREKKERFSLILESASTNQTSMYLCASSLSAGAYEQYFGPGTRLTVT.

This clonotype turned up a few times. V is TRBV15 and J is TRBJ2-1, with 11 bases fitting TRBD2. The ends lost 2 bases at V and 8 bases at J; junction bases unmatched: 5. Per germline, CDR1 LNHNV and CDR2 YYDKDF (reference sequence). The CDR3 length is 15 residues. The CDR3 nucleotides are TGTGCCACCAGCAGATTTAGCGGGAGGGGCGATGAGCAGTTCTTC. Its protein product is CATSRFSGRGDEQFF.

The chain carries TRBV3-1 and TRBJ2-7, with D uncertain. V was trimmed by 0 bases and J by 5 bases, leaving 5 bases between them. The germline CDR1 and CDR2 sequences are LGHDT and YNNKEL (reference sequence). The CDR3 totals 12 residues. The CDR3 sequence: CASSQDRDEQYF. The CDR3 DNA sequence: TGTGCCAGCAGCCAAGATAGGGACGAGCAGTACTTC.

The V call is TRBV15, the J call TRBJ1-4; TRBD1 matches at 9 bases. The germline gives CDR1 LNHNV, CDR2 YYDKDF (reference sequence). Losses at the gene ends were 6 bases for V and 4 bases for J; bases not matched to a gene: 6. The CDR3 spans 15 residues. Here the CDR3 DNA reads TGTGCCACCAGTCATCCGGGACAGGGTAATGAAAAACTGTTTTTT. Translation: CATSHPGQGNEKLFF.

The rearrangement links TRBV28 to TRBJ1-5; D remains unclear. The CDR3 is 14 amino acids. CDR1 is MDHEN and CDR2 is SYDVKM in the germline V gene. V dropped 6 bases and J dropped 7 bases, with 16 bases sitting between them. The CDR3 loop reads CASSPDPGDQPQHF. The CDR3 nucleotides read TGTGCCAGCAGCCCAGACCCCGGAGACCAGCCCCAGCATTTT.

The sample holds a few counts of this clonotype. The gene calls are TRBV12-3 or TRBV12-4 and TRBJ1-4; no definite D call. The ends were cut back, 6 bases at V and 4 bases at J, with 12 bases in the middle. The CDR3 is 14 amino acids. DNA for the CDR3: TGTGCCAGCAGGTCCGGAGGGTTTAATGAAAAACTGTTTTTT. Its protein is CASRSGGFNEKLFF.

The chain combines TRBV12-3 or TRBV12-4 with TRBJ2-1; D ambiguous. Trimming removed 5 bases at V and 0 bases at J, with 14 bases between. There are 16 residues in the CDR3. The chain's CDR3 is CASSPGRLSSYNEQFF. The CDR3 DNA reads as TGTGCCAGCAGTCCTGGACGATTGAGCTCCTACAATGAGCAGTTCTTC.

This clonotype was seen at least ten times. This rearrangement joins TRBV4-3 to TRBJ2-2, with 8 bases fitting TRBD2. Per germline, CDR1 LGHNA and CDR2 YSLEER. The V and J ends lost 0 bases and 2 bases, in that order; junction bases with no gene match: 5. This CDR3 contains 17 residues. Here the CDR3 reads CASSQDRLAGNTGELFF. Written as DNA, the CDR3 is TGCGCCAGCAGCCAAGACCGGCTAGCGGGTAACACCGGGGAGCTGTTTTTT.

The chain links TRBV29-1 to TRBJ1-6, with 11 nucleotides matching TRBD1. The CDR3 consists of 13 residues. V was pared by 4 bases and J by 7 bases, with 0 bases of the junction left unmatched. The germline V gene encodes CDR1 SQVTM and CDR2 ANQGSEA. DNA for the CDR3: TGCAGCGTTGGGGACAGGGGGAATTCACCCCTCCACTTT. Its translation is CSVGDRGNSPLHF.